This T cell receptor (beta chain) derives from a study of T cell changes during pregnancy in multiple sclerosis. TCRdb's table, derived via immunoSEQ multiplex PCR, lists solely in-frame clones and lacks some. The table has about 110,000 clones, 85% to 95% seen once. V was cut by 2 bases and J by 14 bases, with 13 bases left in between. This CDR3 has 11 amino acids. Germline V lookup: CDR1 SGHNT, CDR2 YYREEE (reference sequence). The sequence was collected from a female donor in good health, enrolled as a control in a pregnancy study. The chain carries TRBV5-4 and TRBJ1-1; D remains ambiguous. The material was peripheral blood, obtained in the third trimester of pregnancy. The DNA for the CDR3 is TGTGCCAGCAGCTTTGGCCCAGGTTGGTTCTTT. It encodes CASSFGPGWFF.